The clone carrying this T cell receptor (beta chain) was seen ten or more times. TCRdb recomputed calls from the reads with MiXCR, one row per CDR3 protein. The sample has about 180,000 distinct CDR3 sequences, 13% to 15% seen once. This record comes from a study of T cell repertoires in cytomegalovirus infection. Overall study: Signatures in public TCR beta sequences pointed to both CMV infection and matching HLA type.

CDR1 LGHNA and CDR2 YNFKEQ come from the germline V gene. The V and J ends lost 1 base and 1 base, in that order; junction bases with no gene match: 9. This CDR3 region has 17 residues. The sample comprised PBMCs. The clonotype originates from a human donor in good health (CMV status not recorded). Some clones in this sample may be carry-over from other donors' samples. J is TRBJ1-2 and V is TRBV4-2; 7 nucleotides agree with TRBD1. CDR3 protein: CASSQGDSIKFNYGYTF. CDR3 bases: TGTGCCAGCAGCCAAGGGGACAGCATTAAATTTAACTATGGCTACACCTTC.